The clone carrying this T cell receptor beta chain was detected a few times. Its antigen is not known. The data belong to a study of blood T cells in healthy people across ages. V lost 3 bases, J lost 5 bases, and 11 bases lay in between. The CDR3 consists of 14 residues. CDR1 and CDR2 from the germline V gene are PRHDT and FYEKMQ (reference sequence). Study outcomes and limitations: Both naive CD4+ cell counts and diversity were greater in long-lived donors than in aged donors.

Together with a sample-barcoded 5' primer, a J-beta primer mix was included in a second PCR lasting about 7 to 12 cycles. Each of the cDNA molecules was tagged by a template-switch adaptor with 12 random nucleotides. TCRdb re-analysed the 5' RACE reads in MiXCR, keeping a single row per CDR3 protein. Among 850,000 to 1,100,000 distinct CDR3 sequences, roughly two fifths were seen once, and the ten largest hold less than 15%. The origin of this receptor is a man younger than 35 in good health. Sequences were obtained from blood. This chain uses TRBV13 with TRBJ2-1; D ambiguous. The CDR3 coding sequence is TGTGCCAGCAGCTTTGTAGGTGGGGACAATGAGCAGTTCTTC. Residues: CASSFVGGDNEQFF.